Listed here is a single TCR beta chain. This receptor's antigen is unknown. Base qualities are not recorded, but no much larger clone differs from it by a single base. Looking up the germline V gene yields CDR1 LGHNA and CDR2 YSLEER. The germline ends are 12 bases apart after V is trimmed by 3 bases and J by 9 bases. The cysteine opens and the phenylalanine closes a CDR3 of 13 amino acids. Left in the record is the CDR3 DNA by itself, 39 bases read in frame from the first base. Genomic DNA was isolated from the sorted cells so that the TCRbeta CDR3 region could be sequenced. The immunoSEQ Assay was used to sequence the TCRbeta CDR3 regions. TCRdb's version of the immuneACCESS table is confined to in-frame rearrangements and falls short of the full clone set. An unresolved V gene accounts for under half of the shortfall where checked; the remainder is of unknown origin. The sample table contains 100,000 or so clones; only one count was recorded for approximately 89% of them. The ten top clones hold about 0.87% of the sample.

The data originate from a study of OX40 agonist ivuxolimab in advanced cancers. Describing the broader study: The costimulatory receptor OX40 (CD134) was targeted by ivuxolimab, a fully human IgG2 agonistic monoclonal antibody. Of the approximately 50 patients in dose escalation, about 19 had hepatocellular carcinoma, about 15 had melanoma, 9 had renal cell carcinoma and 9 had head and neck cancer. In the dose-escalation cohort, roughly 80% of patients were male, and the mean age was around 60 years, with a range of roughly 20 to 80. Partial responses were achieved by three dose-escalation patients, of whom one had hepatocellular carcinoma and two had cutaneous melanoma. Intravenous ivuxolimab was administered to patients every 2 weeks at six dose levels: 0.01, 0.1, 0.3, 1.5, 3 and 10 mg/kg. The purpose of peripheral TCRbeta sequencing was to test whether ivuxolimab changed TCR sequence diversity and led to clonal T-cell expansion. The paper describes the monotherapy dose-escalation part (N = 52 patients) of the phase I trial of ivuxolimab. Patients were allowed to have had prior anti-PD-1, anti-PD-L1 or anti-CTLA-4 therapy, and about 40% of the dose-escalation patients had been treated with checkpoint inhibitors.

Overall study outcomes, separate from this receptor: At doses of 0.1 to 3.0 mg/kg, clonal expansion of both CD4+ and CD8+ blood T cells was observed from baseline to week 6. Antigen specificity was not determined for the clonally expanded peripheral T cells. On average, CD8+ T cells showed more expanded clones than CD4+ T cells after ivuxolimab. Low levels of normalized T-cell clonal expansion were also seen in some patients who did not respond. In partial responders in the 0.1-3.0 mg/kg groups, normalized peripheral clonal expansion was found to be among the lowest, especially among CD8+ T cells.

The trial excluded patients who had a history of autoimmune disease or were on systemic immunosuppression. In every dose cohort, peripheral blood was drawn for TCR sequencing at baseline, cycle 4 day 1, and cycle 7 day 1. Samples were obtained from an open-label, multicenter, first-in-human phase I dose-escalation trial of ivuxolimab. Adults with locally advanced or metastatic melanoma, renal cell carcinoma, hepatocellular carcinoma or head and neck squamous cell carcinoma were enrolled in the trial. Before TCR sequencing, CD4+ T cells and CD8+ T cells were sorted from peripheral blood as separate populations.

The V gene is TRBV4-3 and the J gene is TRBJ2-4; matching of 6 bases hints at TRBD1 as the D gene. This TCR came from an adult with an advanced solid tumor such as melanoma, head and neck, liver or kidney cancer. The sample consisted of CD4+ or CD8+ T cells sorted from blood, taken in a trial of the OX40 agonist ivuxolimab. At the DNA level, the sequence is TGCGCCAGCAGCCAGGACAGACTCGGCATTCAGTACTTC. The encoded protein is CASSQDRLGIQYF.